This entry lists 17 T cell receptor beta chains sequenced from one sample in a study of shared clonotypes between healthy human individuals. Clones were read by immunoSEQ multiplex PCR, and TCRdb kept only the in-frame ones, dropping some. The sample consists of about 2.4 million clones, 93% of them appearing once. Material for sequencing was naive CD4+ T cells from PBMCs. As for subset: CD45RA+ positively selected. Source of these receptors: a man in his late teens or twenties in good health. Some clones in this sample may be carry-over from other donors' samples.

The chain is built from TRBV19 and TRBJ2-1; 14 positions match TRBD2. Trimming at V came to 1 base and at J to 6 bases, leaving 5 bases not matched to a gene. The CDR3 is 17 residues long. In germline, CDR1 is LNHDA, CDR2 SQIVND (reference sequence). In DNA form, the CDR3 reads TGTGCCAGTAGTATAGTAGGGACTAGCGGGAGAGGCAATGAGCAGTTCTTC. Protein sequence: CASSIVGTSGRGNEQFF.

This CDR3 is CASSLNRWEISGTNTGELFF. CDR3 nucleotides: TGTGCCAGCAGTTTAAATCGGTGGGAAATTAGCGGAACAAACACCGGGGAGCTGTTTTTT. V gene TRBV28 combines with J gene TRBJ2-2, with a tentative D call TRBD2 (6 bases). V was cut by 2 bases and J by 2 bases, with 24 bases left in between. Germline values: CDR1 MDHEN, CDR2 SYDVKM. CDR3 length equals 20 residues.

The chain carries TRBV12-5 and TRBJ2-1; TRBD2 agrees at 9 bases. Germline trimming cut 6 bases from V and 5 bases from J; bases unmatched to any gene: 5. The CDR3 spans 14 residues. CDR1 is LGHNT, CDR2 FRNRAP, per germline. The CDR3 spells CASGSGLANNEQFF. The CDR3 DNA sequence: TGTGCTAGTGGCTCGGGACTAGCAAACAATGAGCAGTTCTTC.

This chain joins TRBV9 and TRBJ2-3; D ambiguous. Looked up from germline, CDR1 is SGDLS and CDR2 is YYNGEE. Trimming cost V 3 bases and J 2 bases, with 10 bases left between them. The CDR3 is 14 residues long. Written as DNA, the CDR3 is TGTGCCAGCAGCGAACGGCCCCCCACAGATACGCAGTATTTT. This sequence encodes CASSERPPTDTQYF.

On this clone: Other DNA sequences in the sample encode the same CDR3. The rearrangement links TRBV5-1 to TRBJ2-7; unclear D gene. The V end lost 0 bases, the J end lost 3 bases, and 4 bases lay between the germline ends. The CDR3 is 12 amino acids. From germline, CDR1 is SGHRS and CDR2 YFSETQ. CDR3: CASSLGGYEQYF. Here the CDR3 DNA reads TGCGCCAGCAGCTTGGGAGGCTACGAGCAGTACTTC.

This sequence joins TRBV2 and TRBJ2-3; TRBD2 matches at 13 bases. The J segment lost 3 bases and the V segment lost 5 bases, leaving 8 bases of the junction unmatched. In germline, CDR1 is SNHLY, CDR2 FYNNEI. CDR3 size: 17 residues. Written as DNA, the CDR3 is TGTGCCAGCAGTTTTTCCCGACTAGCGGGAGGAACAGATACGCAGTATTTT. As protein: CASSFSRLAGGTDTQYF.

The J gene is TRBJ2-5, the V gene TRBV28, with D unresolved. The V gene's germline CDR1 is MDHEN and CDR2 SYDVKM. There are 16 residues in the CDR3. Trimming pared 5 bases from V and 1 base from J, leaving 17 bases between. CDR3 amino acids: CASSLRQSTLQETQYF. DNA of the CDR3: TGTGCCAGCAGTCTCCGGCAGTCTACTCTCCAAGAGACCCAGTACTTC.

As concerns this clone: Other DNA sequences within the sample encode an identical CDR3. The rearrangement joins TRBV28 to TRBJ1-3, with unresolved D. CDR1 is MDHEN, CDR2 SYDVKM, per germline. Deletions cut 2 bases from V and 0 bases from J, with 2 bases between. The CDR3 extends over 13 amino acids. CDR3 DNA sequence: TGTGCCAGCAGTTTAGTCTCTGGAAACACCATATATTTT. Its translation is CASSLVSGNTIYF.

CDR3 region: CASRAGTTSTDTQYF. The CDR3 bases are TGCGCCAGCAGGGCCGGGACTACAAGCACAGATACGCAGTATTTT. The chain carries TRBV5-1 and TRBJ2-3, with 7 bases fitting TRBD2. CDR1 SGHRS and CDR2 YFSETQ come from the germline V gene. The CDR3 runs 15 residues. J lost 0 bases, V lost 5 bases, and 6 bases had no gene match.

The CDR3 sequence: CASSQGSEQFF. DNA for the CDR3: TGTGCCAGCAGCCAGGGAAGCGAGCAGTTCTTC. This chain connects TRBV6-5 to TRBJ2-1, with D maybe TRBD1 (5 bases). Germline values: CDR1 MNHEY, CDR2 SVGAGI. This CDR3 region has 11 residues. V lost 6 bases and J 10 bases, leaving 10 bases between the germline ends.

With regard to this clone: The CDR3 does not end in the conserved phenylalanine or tryptophan, so this is likely a read error. The chain is built from TRBV10-3 and TRBJ1-1; D remains ambiguous. The V gene lost 2 bases and the J gene lost 1 base, with 8 bases spanning the gap. The CDR3 has 14 amino acids. Looked up from germline, CDR1 is ENHRY and CDR2 is SYGVKD. The chain's CDR3 is CAISEDTPNTEAFL. CDR3 coding DNA: TGTGCCATCAGTGAGGACACACCGAACACTGAAGCTTTCCTT.

CDR3 nucleotides: TGCGCCAGCAGCTCGGAGGGCGCCGGGACCCAGTACTTC. This codes for CASSSEGAGTQYF. The V gene is TRBV5-1, the J gene TRBJ2-5; weak D call: TRBD2 (6 bases). CDR1 is SGHRS and CDR2 is YFSETQ in the germline V gene. This CDR3 contains 13 residues. Trimming removed 3 bases at V and 7 bases at J, with 13 bases between. Full variable domain (outside the CDR3, taken from reference TRBV5-1 and TRBJ2-5): KAGVTQTPRYLIKTRGQQVTLSCSPISGHRSVSWYQQTPGQGLQFLFEYFSETQRNKGNFPGRFSGRQFSNSRSEMNVSTLELGDSALYLCASSSEGAGTQYFGPGTRLLVL.

The chain joins TRBV25-1 to TRBJ2-7; TRBD2 aligns across 9 bases. In germline, CDR1 is MGHDK, CDR2 SYGVNS. Germline trimming cut 1 base from V and 7 bases from J; bases unmatched to any gene: 17. This CDR3 is built from 18 residues. The CDR3 here is CASSEWAVAGEGRKEQYF. The CDR3 DNA reads as TGTGCCAGCAGTGAATGGGCGGTAGCGGGAGAGGGGAGGAAGGAGCAGTACTTC.

Points on this clone: At the DNA level, this CDR3 is encoded by other sequences in the same sample as well. The V and J genes are TRBV5-1 and TRBJ2-7, with 10 bases lining up with TRBD2. The germline V gene encodes CDR1 SGHRS and CDR2 YFSETQ. Trimming at V came to 4 bases and at J to 3 bases, leaving 4 bases not matched to a gene. The CDR3 loop spans 14 amino acids. The CDR3 sequence is CASSSASGSYEQYF. The CDR3, as DNA: TGCGCCAGCAGCAGCGCTAGCGGGAGCTACGAGCAGTACTTC.

This clone appeared once. The genes are TRBV5-6 and TRBJ2-3; 12 bases map to TRBD1. Trimming at V came to 4 bases and at J to 6 bases, leaving 3 bases not matched to a gene. The CDR3 spans 14 residues. Germline V lookup: CDR1 SGHDT, CDR2 YYEEEE. The CDR3 is CASSKGTGGDTQYF. CDR3 bases: TGTGCCAGCAGCAAAGGGACAGGGGGCGATACGCAGTATTTT.

This chain links TRBV30 with TRBJ2-5; D uncertain. The last part of the DNA fits TRBJ2-7 better; the J call may be wrong. Per germline, CDR1 GTSNPN and CDR2 SVGIG (reference sequence). This CDR3 region has 15 residues. CDR3 sequence: CAWSVLGRRSYEQYF. CDR3 DNA sequence: TGTGCCTGGAGTGTTCTGGGTCGGAGATCCTACGAGCAGTACTTC.

CDR3 DNA sequence: TGTGCCAGCACCTCTACGGGGCTAGTCGGGAACACCATATATTTT. Residues: CASTSTGLVGNTIYF. The chain combines TRBV9 with TRBJ1-3; tentative D call: TRBD1 (5 bases). CDR3 length: 15 amino acids. Germline V lookup: CDR1 SGDLS, CDR2 YYNGEE. Trimming removed 6 bases from V and 7 bases from J, with 20 bases in between.